The present T cell receptor (beta chain) was sequenced within a study of blood T cell repertoires in COVID-19. Generated by immunoSEQ multiplex PCR, the TCRdb table keeps only in-frame clones and is missing some. The data show a few hundred thousand clones, about 88% seen once. This receptor was obtained from a woman aged 30 to 39 who had recovered from COVID-19. Sequencing used PBMCs or T cells enriched from blood (not recorded which).

The CDR3 protein is CASIGEVGLYTGELFF. The CDR3 DNA sequence: TGTGCCAGCATTGGGGAGGTGGGACTCTACACCGGGGAGCTGTTTTTT. This chain connects TRBV28 to TRBJ2-2, with D tentatively TRBD2 (6 bases). The CDR3 loop spans 16 amino acids. V was pared by 7 bases and J by 3 bases, with 18 bases between. CDR1 and CDR2 (germline): MDHEN, SYDVKM.